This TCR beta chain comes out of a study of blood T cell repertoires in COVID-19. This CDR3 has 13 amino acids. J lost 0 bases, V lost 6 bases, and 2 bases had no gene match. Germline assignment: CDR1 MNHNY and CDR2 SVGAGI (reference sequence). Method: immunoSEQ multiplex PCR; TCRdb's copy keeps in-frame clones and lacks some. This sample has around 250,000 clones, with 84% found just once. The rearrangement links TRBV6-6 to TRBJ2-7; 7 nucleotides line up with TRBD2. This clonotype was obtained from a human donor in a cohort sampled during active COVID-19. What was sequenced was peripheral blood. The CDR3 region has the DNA TGTGCCAGCAGGAGGACTAGCTCCTACGAGCAGTACTTC. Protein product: CASRRTSSYEQYF.